The 32 T cell receptor beta chains presented below share a single source sample, sequenced in a study of blood T cell repertoires in COVID-19 (dated by TCRdb to 2020 to 2021). Libraries came from the immunoSEQ multiplex PCR assay. TCRdb holds this immuneACCESS table with in-frame rearrangements only. Some clones are missing; in checked studies, unresolved V genes explain under half, and the rest has no known cause. Counted in this sample were some 130,000 clones; more than 60% of them appeared once. The ten largest make up approximately 2% of the sample. The sequenced material came from peripheral blood. The receptors here all came from a woman aged 70-85 years with acute or convalescent COVID-19.

The chain is built from TRBV11-2 and TRBJ2-7, with a possible D match to TRBD2 (6 bases). The CDR3 has 15 amino acids. Trimming took 1 base from V and 0 from J, leaving 10 bases between them. The germline V gene has CDR1 SGHAT and CDR2 FQNNGV. The CDR3 bases are TGTGCCAGCAGCTTAGCGGGAGTAGCCTCCTACGAGCAGTACTTC. Translation: CASSLAGVASYEQYF.

The chain links TRBV15 to TRBJ1-5; D might be TRBD1 (6 bases). This CDR3 contains 15 residues. V shed 0 bases and J shed 5 bases, with 11 bases lying between them. Germline loops: CDR1 LNHNV, CDR2 YYDKDF (reference sequence). The CDR3 DNA reads TGTGCCACCAGCAGAGACAGGGGCGAGCATCAGCCCCAGCATTTT. Translating it yields CATSRDRGEHQPQHF.

There are a few counts of this clone. The gene calls are TRBV11-2 and TRBJ1-2; D may be TRBD1 (6 bases). The CDR3 runs to 14 residues. Trimming took off 5 bases at V and 4 bases at J, with 14 bases between the two ends. The V gene's germline CDR1 is SGHAT and CDR2 FQNNGV. The CDR3 region is CASSPAGGRYGYTF. For the CDR3, the DNA is TGTGCCAGCAGCCCCGCGGGGGGCCGCTATGGCTACACCTTC. Full variable domain (outside the CDR3, taken from reference TRBV11-2 and TRBJ1-2): EAGVAQSPRYKIIEKRQSVAFWCNPISGHATLYWYQQILGQGPKLLIQFQNNGVVDDSQLPKDRFSAERLKGVDSTLKIQPAKLEDSAVYLCASSPAGGRYGYTFGSGTRLTVV.

Concerning this clone itself: Other nucleotide sequences from this sample produce the same CDR3. The genes are TRBV7-2 and TRBJ1-1; D possibly corresponds to TRBD1 (6 bases). V lost 1 base to trimming and J lost 4 bases, with 13 bases between them. CDR3 length: 15 residues. Germline CDR1 and CDR2: SGHTA and FQGNSA. CDR3: CASSLVGGGGTEAFF. The CDR3 DNA follows: TGTGCCAGCAGCTTAGTTGGGGGAGGGGGCACTGAAGCTTTCTTT.

This chain links TRBV5-1 with TRBJ2-5, with 15 bases identical to TRBD2. V shed 3 bases, J shed 4 bases, and the junction held 1 base outside the gene matches. CDR3 length: 15 residues. Per the germline V gene, CDR1 is SGHRS and CDR2 is YFSETQ. The CDR3 sequence: CASSSGLAGGETQYF. In DNA, the CDR3 is TGCGCCAGCAGCTCGGGACTAGCGGGAGGAGAGACCCAGTACTTC.

This CDR3 is CASSVDVGGATDTQYF. In nucleotides, the CDR3 is TGTGCCAGCAGCGTAGATGTCGGGGGGGCGACAGATACGCAGTATTTT. The gene calls are TRBV9 and TRBJ2-3; TRBD2 matches at 8 bases. CDR1 is SGDLS, CDR2 YYNGEE, per germline. The CDR3 runs to 16 residues. V was clipped by 0 bases and J by 3 bases; unmatched bases: 6.

The chain has TRBV7-9 and TRBJ2-2; possible D gene TRBD1, 5 bases. With 5 bases removed from V and 5 bases from J, the gap between germline ends came to 9 bases. Germline V gene data show CDR1 as SEHNR and CDR2 as FQNEAQ (reference sequence). This CDR3 contains 13 residues. The CDR3 spells CASSVQETGELFF. The CDR3 DNA reads as TGTGCCAGCAGCGTACAGGAAACCGGGGAGCTGTTTTTT.

The rearrangement joins TRBV5-1 to TRBJ1-1; D is possibly TRBD1 (6 bases). V was cut by 3 bases and J by 3 bases, with 9 bases left in between. Germline lookup yields CDR1 SGHRS and CDR2 YFSETQ. This CDR3 comprises 13 residues. DNA for the CDR3: TGCGCCAGCAGCTCAGGACAGCACACTGAAGCTTTCTTT. Residues: CASSSGQHTEAFF. The variable domain in full, with the rest retrieved from reference TRBV5-1 and TRBJ1-1, is KAGVTQTPRYLIKTRGQQVTLSCSPISGHRSVSWYQQTPGQGLQFLFEYFSETQRNKGNFPGRFSGRQFSNSRSEMNVSTLELGDSALYLCASSSGQHTEAFFGQGTRLTVV.

A few counts support this clone. The J gene is TRBJ2-7, the V gene TRBV5-1; D remains unclear. The CDR3 runs to 11 residues. Per the germline V gene, CDR1 is SGHRS and CDR2 is YFSETQ. V lost 3 bases and J lost 7, with 8 bases in between. The CDR3 DNA follows: TGCGCCAGCAGCTCCGGTTGGGAGCAGTACTTC. Translated, it gives CASSSGWEQYF.

This clone was found once. The rearrangement uses TRBV15 and TRBJ2-4, with a weak D call TRBD2 (5 bases). Germline values: CDR1 LNHNV, CDR2 YYDKDF (reference sequence). The CDR3 contains 14 residues. Deletions cut 0 bases from V and 16 bases from J, with 19 bases between. The chain's CDR3 is CATSRERALSIRYF. The CDR3 DNA reads TGTGCCACCAGCAGAGAGAGGGCCCTATCCATAAGATACTTC.

The chain combines TRBV7-2 with TRBJ1-2, with 9 bases fitting TRBD1. The germline V gene encodes CDR1 SGHTA and CDR2 FQGNSA. The CDR3 length is 17 residues. V shed 4 bases and J 3 bases; nucleotides not matched to a gene: 12. CDR3 region: CASSSPPSRDRDYGYTF. Here the CDR3 DNA reads TGTGCCAGCAGCTCCCCCCCAAGCCGGGACAGGGACTATGGCTACACCTTC.

This chain links TRBV19 with TRBJ1-5, with 9 bases identical to TRBD1. The J segment lost 6 bases and the V segment lost 10 bases, leaving 7 bases of the junction unmatched. CDR1 LNHDA and CDR2 SQIVND come from the germline V gene (reference sequence). The CDR3 totals 13 residues. The DNA for the CDR3 is TGTGCCACCGCGACAGGGGGAAGTCAGCCCCAGCATTTT. The encoded protein is CATATGGSQPQHF.

The chain carries TRBV5-4 and TRBJ2-3, with 13 bases aligning to TRBD2. The CDR3 extends over 17 amino acids. With 4 bases clipped from V and 3 bases from J, the junction kept 8 bases outside the gene matches. The germline gives CDR1 SGHNT, CDR2 YYREEE (reference sequence). The CDR3 DNA is TGTGCCAGCAGCCCGTTAACTAGCGGGAGGGAAACAGATACGCAGTATTTT. Translated: CASSPLTSGRETDTQYF.

V usage is TRBV6-4 and J usage is TRBJ1-1; 7 bases agree with TRBD1. V was clipped by 4 bases and J by 4 bases; unmatched bases: 3. From germline, CDR1 is MRHNA and CDR2 SNTAGT. This CDR3 spans 13 amino acids. For the CDR3, the DNA is TGTGCCAGCAGTGCCGGACAGGCCACTGAAGCTTTCTTT. It encodes CASSAGQATEAFF.

J is TRBJ1-5 and V is TRBV19, with no clear D. With 5 bases removed from V and 2 bases from J, the gap between germline ends came to 7 bases. Germline V gene sequence: CDR1 LNHDA, CDR2 SQIVND (reference sequence). This CDR3 is 13 amino acids long. In DNA form, the CDR3 reads TGTGCCAGTAGTTTCGGTGGCAATCAGCCCCAGCATTTT. This codes for CASSFGGNQPQHF.

J is TRBJ2-2 and V is TRBV6-5; the match to TRBD2 covers 10 bases. The junction had 1 base not matched to a gene; V was cut back by 5 bases and J by 4 bases. This CDR3 contains 14 residues. Germline V gives CDR1 MNHEY, CDR2 SVGAGI. The DNA of the CDR3 is TGTGCCAGCAGTAGCGGGAGGGCCACCGGGGAGCTGTTTTTT. Its translation: CASSSGRATGELFF.

A word on this clone: A read error may account for a junction end that differs from germline. This chain joins TRBV3-1 (or the pseudogene TRBV3-2) and TRBJ1-1; D is possibly TRBD1 (5 bases). The CDR3 spans 13 residues. The germline V gene has CDR1 LGHDT and CDR2 YNNKEL (reference sequence). CDR3 in DNA: TGTGCCAGCAGCCAAGAGGGGGTCGTTAGGGACTCTTTT. Translation gives CASSQEGVVRDSF.

CDR3 coding DNA: TGTGCCAGCAGCCCTTATCCGGGACAGGGAGCGACTAATGAAAAACTGTTTTTT. Protein sequence: CASSPYPGQGATNEKLFF. This rearrangement joins TRBV7-8 to TRBJ1-4; 9 nucleotides match TRBD1. Trimming cost V 5 bases and J 2 bases; bases outside gene matches: 12. The CDR3 has 18 residues. Germline V CDR1 and CDR2: SGHVS, FQNEAQ.

The chain couples TRBV7-8 to TRBJ2-7, with D maybe TRBD1 (6 bases). CDR1 and CDR2 from the germline V gene are SGHVS and FQNEAQ. The CDR3 totals 15 residues. The germline V and J ends were trimmed by 5 bases and 0 bases, with 14 bases remaining between them. The CDR3 reads CASSRLTGSSYEQYF. The CDR3, as DNA: TGTGCCAGCAGCCGCCTCACAGGGTCCTCCTACGAGCAGTACTTC.

This clone was observed a handful of times. V gene TRBV7-9 combines with J gene TRBJ2-4; D uncertain. The CDR3 sequence is 16 residues long. Trimming left V 0 bases short and J 1 base short, with 10 bases between. Germline CDR1 and CDR2: SEHNR and FQNEAQ (reference sequence). In DNA form, the CDR3 reads TGTGCCAGCAGCTTAGCGGAATACAGTGCCAAAAACATTCAGTACTTC. Protein: CASSLAEYSAKNIQYF.

The chain has TRBV21-1 and TRBJ2-1; the listed D gene, TRBD2, was not tested against the DNA. TRBV21-1 is deemed a pseudogene. The CDR3 contains 17 residues. CDR3 protein: CASSKVYGRASYNEQFF. CDR3 DNA: TGTGCCAGCAGCAAAGTTTACGGGAGGGCCTCCTACAATGAGCAGTTCTTC.

This clone was detected only a few times. This chain joins TRBV5-6 and TRBJ2-5; TRBD1 is a possible D gene (6 bases). This CDR3 has 14 amino acids. V was pared by 3 bases and J by 5 bases, with 14 bases between. The germline V gene has CDR1 SGHDT and CDR2 YYEEEE. The CDR3 bases are TGTGCCAGCAGCTGGACACAGGGTTATGAGACCCAGTACTTC. This encodes CASSWTQGYETQYF.

V is TRBV5-1 and J is TRBJ2-2, with TRBD2 identical over 8 bases. Looked up from germline, CDR1 is SGHRS and CDR2 is YFSETQ. CDR3 length equals 14 residues. Losses at the gene ends were 3 bases for V and 5 bases for J; bases not matched to a gene: 3. CDR3 coding DNA: TGCGCCAGCAGCTCAATAGCGGGGACCGGGGAGCTGTTTTTT. This sequence encodes CASSSIAGTGELFF.

The J gene is TRBJ2-3, the V gene TRBV2; 10 bases fit TRBD2. The junction had 6 bases not matched to a gene; V was cut back by 6 bases and J by 6 bases. CDR3 length: 14 amino acids. CDR1 and CDR2 from the germline V gene are SNHLY and FYNNEI. The CDR3 sequence is CASRGGLASDTQYF. The CDR3 DNA follows: TGTGCCAGCAGGGGGGGACTAGCGTCCGATACGCAGTATTTT.

In its sample, this clone was seen a few times. The genes are TRBV10-3 and TRBJ2-5, with D possibly TRBD1 on 8 matching bases. V shed 11 bases and J shed 2 bases, with 21 bases lying between them. The CDR3 covers 15 residues. The germline V gene has CDR1 ENHRY and CDR2 SYGVKD. The CDR3: CASSGNRGGQETQYF. The CDR3 nucleotides are TGTGCCTCTTCGGGGAACAGGGGGGGTCAAGAGACCCAGTACTTC.

The V call is TRBV23-1, the J call TRBJ1-1, with 10 bases aligning to TRBD1. TRBV23-1 is placed among ORFs of uncertain function. The CDR3 is 14 residues long. The ends lost 6 bases at V and 5 bases at J; junction bases unmatched: 6. The CDR3 DNA sequence: TGCGCCAGCAGCAGAAGACAGGGGGCGACTGAAGCTTTCTTT. This translates into CASSRRQGATEAFF.

The V and J genes are TRBV6-1 and TRBJ1-6; D may be TRBD1 (5 bases). This CDR3 is 16 amino acids long. Germline-derived CDR1 and CDR2 are MNHNS and SASEGT. The V and J ends lost 4 bases and 3 bases respectively, with 13 bases between them. In DNA, the CDR3 is TGTGCCAGCAGTGCCAGGGATAGGGGCTATAATTCACCCCTCCACTTT. Translated: CASSARDRGYNSPLHF.

V usage is TRBV6-5 and J usage is TRBJ2-7, with 9 bases lining up with TRBD1. The V and J ends lost 7 bases and 13 bases, in that order; junction bases with no gene match: 14. This CDR3 contains 13 residues. Per the germline V gene, CDR1 is MNHEY and CDR2 is SVGAGI. CDR3 in DNA: TGTGCCAGCACTCCCGGCCCGGGACAGGGTGACTACTTC. The encoded protein is CASTPGPGQGDYF.

The rearrangement uses TRBV29-1 and TRBJ2-3; 7 bases match TRBD2. The germline V gene encodes CDR1 SQVTM and CDR2 ANQGSEA. CDR3 length: 14 amino acids. V lost 3 bases to trimming and J lost 2 bases; unmatched junction nucleotides: 5. In nucleotides, the CDR3 is TGCAGCGTTGAGGGCCTAGCGGCCACAGATACGCAGTATTTT. This translates into CSVEGLAATDTQYF.

The chain employs TRBV4-3 and TRBJ2-1, with TRBD2 as a possible D gene (6 bases). Germline V lookup: CDR1 LGHNA, CDR2 YSLEER. Trimming took off 1 base at V and 3 bases at J, with 7 bases between the two ends. The length of the CDR3 is 14 residues. In DNA form, the CDR3 reads TGCGCCAGCAGCCAAGGGGACTTCTACAATGAGCAGTTCTTC. Protein: CASSQGDFYNEQFF.

The CDR3 loop reads CSVASTGGSTGELFF. Here the CDR3 DNA reads TGCAGCGTTGCATCTACAGGGGGGTCGACCGGGGAGCTGTTTTTT. The chain has TRBV29-1 and TRBJ2-2, with 8 bases that match TRBD1. Germline loops: CDR1 SQVTM, CDR2 ANQGSEA. V lost 4 bases to trimming and J lost 5 bases; unmatched junction nucleotides: 9. This CDR3 has 15 residues.

The chain couples TRBV7-2 to TRBJ2-7, with D perhaps matching TRBD2 (6 bases). The CDR3 is 15 residues long. V lost 5 bases and J 0 bases, leaving 14 bases between the germline ends. Germline CDR1 reads SGHTA; CDR2 reads FQGNSA. The CDR3 DNA sequence: TGTGCCAGCAGCCGTAGCGGATTAAGCTCCTACGAGCAGTACTTC. The encoded protein is CASSRSGLSSYEQYF.